This TCR beta chain was observed in a study of cytomegalovirus exposure and HLA in healthy donors. Comments on this clone: The antigen is undetermined.

V shed 6 bases and J shed 0 bases, with 14 bases lying between them. Germline assignment: CDR1 SGHAT and CDR2 FQNNGV. This CDR3 is 15 amino acids long. 13 Jbeta primers and 60 Vbeta primers were used for the PCR. Method: immunoSEQ multiplex PCR; TCRdb's copy keeps in-frame clones and lacks some. The data contain over 150,000 clones, around 80% of them singletons. Regarding the study as a whole: Productive rates of about 87% or about 30% were seen for most TCR beta V segments in an earlier analysis. Most TCR sequences were uncommon, yet certain public TCRs appeared in many donors. Immune exposure was documented only through CMV serostatus.

This receptor was identified in a man aged 25-45 years in good health and CMV-seropositive. The sample comprised PBMCs. The chain is built from TRBV11-2 and TRBJ1-1, with unresolved D. This chain's CDR3 is CASSPLTLLNTEAFF. The CDR3 DNA reads as TGTGCCAGCAGTCCCCTGACTCTCCTGAACACTGAAGCTTTCTTT.